Listed below are T cell receptor beta chains from one sample, sequenced in a study of T cells in Graves' hyperthyroidism and ophthalmopathy. A single record per CDR3 protein comes from TCRdb applying MiXCR to the multiplex PCR reads. Among hundreds of thousands of distinct CDR3 sequences listed, about 17% were seen once. The sequenced sample consisted of blood. These receptor sequences come from a woman between 25 and 40 years old with Graves' hyperthyroidism. The CDR3 runs from the conserved cysteine through the conserved F or W. The D gene is left open where the match is weak. Size is omitted from some rows. Given values are once, few, many or a class for expanded clones.

CDR3 length	D gene	V gene	J gene	clone size	CDR3 protein	CDR3 DNA
15	.	TRBV12-3/TRBV12-4	TRBJ2-5	many	CASSLQGHGQETQYF	TGTGCCAGCAGTTTACAGGGGCACGGACAAGAGACCCAGTACTTC
13	.	TRBV18	TRBJ2-7	few	CASSPKSLGEQYF	TGTGCCAGCTCACCTAAATCTTTGGGCGAGCAGTACTTC
17	.	TRBV12-3/TRBV12-4	TRBJ1-3	many	CASTPTLGYTSGNTIYF	TGTGCCAGCACTCCCACCCTGGGGTATACCTCTGGAAACACCATATATTTT
15	.	TRBV2	TRBJ2-3	.	CASSEAGRGTDTQYF	TGTGCCAGCAGTGAAGCGGGACGAGGCACAGATACGCAGTATTTT
17	.	TRBV28	TRBJ1-3	many	CASSLFAWEGAGNTIYF	TGTGCCAGCAGTTTATTCGCCTGGGAAGGGGCTGGAAACACCATATATTTT
17	TRBD1	TRBV5-4	TRBJ2-3	once	CASSLATGDGSADTQYF	TGTGCCAGCAGCTTGGCAACAGGGGACGGATCGGCAGATACGCAGTATTTT
14	.	TRBV11-2	TRBJ1-6	many	CASSLEGANSPLHF	TGTGCCAGCAGCTTAGAGGGAGCTAATTCACCCCTCCACTTT
18	TRBD2	TRBV12-3/TRBV12-4	TRBJ2-6	.	CASSFGGGGNSGANVLTF	TGTGCCAGCAGTTTCGGGGGGGGAGGTAACTCTGGGGCCAACGTCCTGACTTTC
15	TRBD1	TRBV29-1	TRBJ2-1	.	CSVEERGTAGREQFF	TGCAGCGTTGAAGAAAGGGGGACAGCTGGGCGCGAGCAGTTCTTC
15	TRBD1	TRBV30	TRBJ2-5	many	CAWSIQGASQETQYF	TGTGCCTGGAGTATACAGGGGGCGAGCCAAGAGACCCAGTACTTC
12	.	TRBV20-1	TRBJ1-2	many	CSATNRRDGYTF	TGCAGTGCGACCAACCGCAGGGACGGCTACACCTTC
14	TRBD2	TRBV19	TRBJ2-1	few	CASALLAGGNEQFF	TGTGCCAGTGCCTTACTAGCGGGGGGTAATGAGCAGTTCTTC
18	.	TRBV6-1	TRBJ2-2	few	CASSALPPVAANTGELFF	TGTGCCAGCAGTGCCCTACCCCCGGTAGCGGCGAACACCGGGGAGCTGTTTTTT
15	TRBD1	TRBV7-9	TRBJ2-7	.	CASSQERRDSYEQYF	TGCGCCAGCAGCCAAGAACGCAGGGACAGCTACGAGCAGTACTTC
13	TRBD2	TRBV20-1	TRBJ2-2	.	CSALGLATGELFF	TGCAGTGCCTTGGGACTAGCCACCGGGGAGCTGTTTTTT
15	TRBD1	TRBV19	TRBJ1-5	.	CASTEGAGANQPQHF	TGTGCCAGTACCGAGGGGGCAGGGGCAAATCAGCCCCAGCATTTT
17	.	TRBV6-2/TRBV6-3	TRBJ2-7	many	CASSYGPGAPILYEQYF	TGTGCCAGCAGTTACGGCCCAGGGGCCCCGATCCTCTACGAGCAGTACTTC
16	.	TRBV27	TRBJ2-7	many	CASSYRMDGGSYEQYF	TGTGCCAGCAGTTACCGTATGGATGGGGGGTCCTACGAGCAGTACTTC
13	.	TRBV7-6	TRBJ1-6	many	CASSRFQTSPLHF	TGTGCCAGCAGCCGTTTCCAGACTTCACCCCTCCACTTT
16	.	TRBV6-1	TRBJ1-5	.	CASSWDGTDSNQPQHF	TGTGCCAGCAGCTGGGATGGGACCGATAGCAATCAGCCCCAGCATTTT
15	TRBD1	TRBV5-1	TRBJ2-2	few	CASSSRTGNTGELFF	TGCGCCAGCAGCTCCCGGACAGGGAACACCGGGGAGCTGTTTTTT
15	TRBD1	TRBV7-8	TRBJ1-5	few	CASSPLDRGNQPQHF	TGTGCCAGCAGCCCCCTAGACAGGGGGAATCAGCCCCAGCATTTT
14	.	TRBV19	TRBJ1-5	.	CASSRRTGPVPQHF	TGTGCCAGTAGTAGACGGACCGGACCGGTACCCCAGCATTTT
17	TRBD2	TRBV11-2	TRBJ2-3	many	CASSLMGLAGGTDTQYF	TGTGCCAGCAGCTTAATGGGTCTAGCGGGAGGGACAGATACGCAGTATTTT
16	.	TRBV27	TRBJ2-5	many	CANPSPAYPYQETQYF	TGTGCCAACCCAAGTCCAGCCTACCCGTACCAAGAGACCCAGTACTTC
13	.	TRBV18	TRBJ2-1	many	CASSPPTGDEQFF	TGTGCCAGCTCACCACCGACAGGAGATGAGCAGTTCTTC
16	.	TRBV6-2/TRBV6-3	TRBJ1-4	many	CASSPIGPDGSEKLFF	TGTGCCAGCAGTCCCATTGGACCTGACGGAAGTGAAAAACTGTTTTTT
12	.	TRBV11-3	TRBJ1-6	.	CASSEQNSPLHF	TGTGCCAGCAGCGAACAAAATTCACCCCTCCACTTT
17	TRBD2	TRBV11-2	TRBJ2-1	many	CASSLRVGLAGGNEQFF	TGTGCCAGCAGCTTAAGAGTCGGGCTAGCGGGAGGTAATGAGCAGTTCTTC
12	.	TRBV19	TRBJ1-2	.	CASRTENYGYTF	TGTGCCAGTCGTACAGAGAACTATGGCTACACCTTC
15	TRBD2	TRBV7-8	TRBJ2-3	few	CASSILAGFGDTQYF	TGTGCCAGCAGCATTTTAGCGGGGTTTGGAGATACGCAGTATTTT
13	.	TRBV12-3/TRBV12-4	TRBJ2-1	many	CASSPPSHGEQFF	TGTGCCAGCAGCCCCCCTTCGCACGGTGAGCAGTTCTTC
14	TRBD1	TRBV14	TRBJ2-1	.	CASSQTQGGNEQFF	TGTGCCAGCAGCCAGACACAGGGGGGAAATGAGCAGTTCTTC
13	.	TRBV3-1	TRBJ2-7	.	CASSPWGAYEQYF	TGTGCCAGCAGTCCGTGGGGGGCCTACGAGCAGTACTTC
14	.	TRBV20-1	TRBJ2-1	few	CSARETGEYNEQFF	TGCAGTGCTAGAGAAACGGGAGAGTACAATGAGCAGTTCTTC
15	.	TRBV29-1	TRBJ2-1	few	CSVDPIVRSYNEQFF	TGCAGCGTTGATCCGATAGTGCGGTCCTACAATGAGCAGTTCTTC
15	.	TRBV30	TRBJ1-2	.	CAWSRGAAANYGYTF	TGTGCCTGGAGTAGGGGGGCTGCAGCTAACTATGGCTACACCTTC
14	.	TRBV6-2/TRBV6-3	TRBJ1-5	many	CASSYQGGHQPQHF	TGTGCCAGCAGTTACCAGGGAGGCCATCAGCCCCAGCATTTT
13	TRBD1	TRBV12-3/TRBV12-4	TRBJ2-1	many	CASSRPTGNEQFF	TGTGCCAGCAGTCGCCCGACAGGGAATGAGCAGTTCTTC
14	.	TRBV20-1	TRBJ1-4	.	CSAPPPGHNEKLFF	TGCAGTGCTCCTCCCCCCGGACACAATGAAAAACTGTTTTTT
15	TRBD1	TRBV7-6	TRBJ2-7	few	CASSLDPDRGSEQYF	TGTGCCAGCAGCTTAGACCCCGACAGGGGATCCGAGCAGTACTTC
14	.	TRBV6-1	TRBJ2-7	many	CASRTWTGGHEQYF	TGTGCCAGCCGTACCTGGACAGGAGGGCACGAGCAGTACTTC
15	TRBD2	TRBV20-1	TRBJ2-1	.	CSARRGTRTYNEQFF	TGCAGTGCCCGGCGGGGGACTAGAACCTACAATGAGCAGTTCTTC
18	TRBD1	TRBV7-9	TRBJ2-1	.	CASSATYRGRDSYNEQFF	TGTGCCAGCAGCGCTACCTACAGGGGGCGGGACTCCTACAATGAGCAGTTCTTC
15	TRBD2	TRBV6-5	TRBJ2-1	.	CASSYTLAGGREQFF	TGTGCCAGCAGTTACACACTAGCGGGAGGCCGGGAGCAGTTCTTC
12	.	TRBV10-3	TRBJ2-7	many	CAIRASTYEQYF	TGTGCCATCAGGGCTAGTACATACGAGCAGTACTTC
14	.	TRBV4-1	TRBJ2-1	.	CASSGGFAYNEQFF	TGCGCCAGCAGCGGAGGGTTTGCCTACAATGAGCAGTTCTTC
12	.	TRBV7-2	TRBJ1-4	.	CASSFEAEKLFF	TGTGCCAGCAGCTTCGAGGCTGAAAAACTGTTTTTT
12	.	TRBV18	TRBJ1-5	many	CASSPPDQPQHF	TGTGCCAGCTCACCACCGGATCAGCCCCAGCATTTT
12	.	TRBV29-1	TRBJ2-1	.	CSVVTGYNEQFF	TGCAGCGTTGTAACAGGTTACAATGAGCAGTTCTTC